Sequencing of this TCR beta chain was carried out in a study of T cell repertoires in cytomegalovirus infection. TCRdb passed the reads through MiXCR, listing each CDR3 protein once. The sample records 230,000 or so distinct CDR3 sequences, less than 50% being singletons. Losses at the gene ends were 4 bases for V and 0 bases for J; bases not matched to a gene: 6. The CDR3 covers 16 residues. Germline V lookup: CDR1 SGHNT, CDR2 YYREEE (reference sequence). As to this clonotype: The target antigen is unknown.

General study points: The cumulative frequency of public TCR beta families distinguished individuals who carried CMV together with the relevant HLA. CMV-specific TCR beta clonotypes restricted by HLA-C were the ones dominating the ex vivo response.

The sequenced sample was CD8+ T cells from cultured PBMCs, obtained from culture after CMV antigen stimulation. The sequence derives from a human donor in good health (CMV status not recorded). Some clones in this sample may be carry-over from other donors' samples. The rearrangement joins TRBV5-4 to TRBJ2-1, with 8 positions matching TRBD2. The CDR3, as DNA: TGTGCCAGCAGCCGGGAGGGGACGAGCTCCTACAATGAGCAGTTCTTC. Translated, it gives CASSREGTSSYNEQFF.